This TCR beta chain emerged from a study of immune heterogeneity within non-small cell lung tumors. This clonotype showed up many times. In a multiplex PCR, 32 V and 13 J primers amplified TCR beta CDR3. TCRdb fed the multiplex PCR reads into MiXCR, producing one record per CDR3 protein. The sample includes around 20,000 distinct CDR3 sequences, about 26% of them seen just once. Between the trimmed V and J ends, which lost 4 bases and 0 bases, there was a span of 10 bases. The CDR3 covers 15 residues. Germline-derived CDR1 and CDR2 are DFQATT and SNEGSKA (reference sequence). Genomic DNA extracted from bulk tumor tissue served as template. A total of roughly 620 ng was used per sample. Collection of several biopsies per primary tumor, spaced far apart, took place during surgery. Curative surgical treatment was performed in patients who had newly diagnosed, untreated non-small cell lung cancer.

Sequenced: lung tumor tissue. V is TRBV20-1 and J is TRBJ2-6; D is undetermined. This sequence was found in a man aged 35 to 55 with non-small cell lung cancer. CDR3 residues: CSAIASNSGANVLTF. Here the CDR3 DNA reads TGCAGTGCTATCGCGTCGAACTCTGGGGCCAACGTCCTGACTTTC.